The 23 T cell receptor beta chains presented below share a single source sample, sequenced in a study of blood T cell repertoires in COVID-19. The method was immunoSEQ multiplex PCR; TCRdb's version includes in-frame clones alone and lacks a portion of them. The sample carries 25,000 to 35,000 clones, over 90% recorded once. Sequenced material: peripheral blood. The receptors stem from a human donor in a cohort sampled during active COVID-19.

The V and J genes are TRBV2 and TRBJ2-2; no definite D call. Germline CDR1 is SNHLY and CDR2 is FYNNEI. The CDR3 consists of 13 residues. Trimming took off 8 bases at V and 5 bases at J, with 12 bases between the two ends. CDR3 bases: TGTGCCAGCTTTGCCTTACTAACCGGGGAGCTGTTTTTT. Its translation is CASFALLTGELFF.

The rearrangement links TRBV7-8 to TRBJ2-7; possible D gene TRBD1, 6 bases. Germline V gene lookup returns CDR1 SGHVS and CDR2 FQNEAQ. V was trimmed by 5 bases and J by 6 bases, leaving 17 bases between them. The CDR3 length is 14 residues. The DNA for the CDR3 is TGTGCCAGCAGCCCAAGCCCGACAGGCGGCGAGCAGTACTTC. Translating gives CASSPSPTGGEQYF.

In its sample, this clone was seen a few times. The chain couples TRBV5-5 to TRBJ1-2, with 9 bases lining up with TRBD1. This CDR3 comprises 15 residues. Trimming at V came to 4 bases and at J to 13 bases, leaving 17 bases not matched to a gene. CDR1 is SGHKS, CDR2 YYEKEE, per germline (reference sequence). The CDR3: CASSPRTGAAQGSTF. DNA of the CDR3: TGTGCCAGCAGCCCGCGGACAGGGGCCGCTCAGGGTTCCACCTTC.

CDR3 sequence: CASSTTGENTEAFF. CDR3 nucleotide sequence: TGTGCCAGCTCAACGACAGGGGAGAACACTGAAGCTTTCTTT. The chain links TRBV18 to TRBJ1-1; TRBD1 aligns across 8 bases. The V gene's germline CDR1 is KGHSH and CDR2 LQKENI. The CDR3 has 14 amino acids. The V segment lost 5 bases and the J segment 1 base; nucleotides outside the gene matches: 3.

J is TRBJ2-2 and V is TRBV7-8; the D is unclear. V lost 2 bases and J 10 bases, leaving 5 bases between the germline ends. Germline-derived CDR1 and CDR2 are SGHVS and FQNEAQ. The CDR3 extends over 11 amino acids. The chain's CDR3 is CASSLRAELFF. In DNA form, the CDR3 reads TGTGCCAGCAGCTTAAGAGCGGAGCTGTTTTTT.

The V and J genes are TRBV11-3 and TRBJ2-2; TRBD1 aligns across 9 bases. CDR3 length: 16 amino acids. Germline CDR1 and CDR2: SGHNT and YENEEA. V was pared by 4 bases and J by 6 bases, with 9 bases of the junction left unmatched. CDR3 loop: CASSSHRDRVSGELFF. In nucleotides, the CDR3 is TGTGCCAGCAGCTCACACCGGGACAGGGTGTCCGGGGAGCTGTTTTTT. The whole variable domain, filled in from reference TRBV11-3 and TRBJ2-2, reads EAGVVQSPRYKIIEKKQPVAFWCNPISGHNTLYWYLQNLGQGPELLIRYENEEAVDDSQLPKDRFSAERLKGVDSTLKIQPAELGDSAVYLCASSSHRDRVSGELFFGEGSRLTVL.

The rearrangement joins TRBV6-2 or TRBV6-3 to TRBJ2-7; 9 positions agree with TRBD2. The CDR3 is 18 residues long. The junction had 20 bases not matched to a gene; V was cut back by 6 bases and J by 5 bases. Per the germline V gene, CDR1 is MNHEY and CDR2 is SVGEGT. The CDR3 DNA reads as TGTGCCAGCAGCCTGGCGAGGACTAGCGCCCCGCGGGACCACGAGCAGTACTTC. It codes for CASSLARTSAPRDHEQYF.

The chain links TRBV27 to TRBJ1-3; D unresolved. The CDR3 spans 13 residues. V was pared by 5 bases and J by 0 bases, with 5 bases between. Per the germline V gene, CDR1 is MNHEY and CDR2 is SMNVEV (reference sequence). CDR3 DNA: TGTGCCAGCAGTCGACACTCTGGAAACACCATATATTTT. Residues: CASSRHSGNTIYF.

The rearrangement joins TRBV28 to TRBJ1-2; possibly TRBD1 for D (6 bases). The CDR3 contains 15 residues. V was clipped by 6 bases and J by 9 bases, with 23 bases between them. The germline CDR1 and CDR2 sequences are MDHEN and SYDVKM. The CDR3 region is CASRPANLITGSYTF. In nucleotides, the CDR3 is TGTGCCAGCAGACCCGCAAACCTGATAACAGGGAGCTACACCTTC.

The chain links TRBV24-1 to TRBJ2-7; 9 bases match TRBD1. The CDR3 is 15 amino acids. Trimming at V came to 3 bases and at J to 5 bases, leaving 7 bases not matched to a gene. From germline, CDR1 is KGHDR and CDR2 SFDVKD. The CDR3 DNA is TGTGCCACCAGTGATCCCGGGACAGGGTCCGACGAGCAGTACTTC. It specifies CATSDPGTGSDEQYF.

The chain has TRBV19 and TRBJ2-7, with 7 bases lining up with TRBD1. V trimming: 7 bases; J trimming: 0 bases; junction bases outside the gene matches: 9. This CDR3 has 15 residues. The germline V gene has CDR1 LNHDA and CDR2 SQIVND (reference sequence). CDR3 protein: CASTSNRDSSYEQYF. CDR3 coding DNA: TGTGCCAGTACCAGCAACCGGGACAGCTCCTACGAGCAGTACTTC.

The CDR3 DNA sequence: TGTGCCAGCAGCCGGAGGCGGAACACCGGGGAGCTGTTTTTT. Encoded protein: CASSRRRNTGELFF. V gene TRBV14 combines with J gene TRBJ2-2, with D tentatively TRBD2 (5 bases). The CDR3 has 14 amino acids. Germline-derived CDR1 and CDR2 are SGHDN and FVKESK. V gave up 4 bases and J gave up 1 base, with 7 bases separating them.

This chain joins TRBV11-2 and TRBJ2-1; tentatively, D is TRBD2 (6 bases). The CDR3 runs 13 residues. Germline lookup yields CDR1 SGHAT and CDR2 FQNNGV. V lost 5 bases, J lost 8 bases, and 13 bases lay in between. The CDR3 nucleotides are TGTGCCAGCAGCGTTACAACGGGGGATGAGCAGTTCTTC. Residues: CASSVTTGDEQFF. Full variable domain (missing parts from reference TRBV11-2 and TRBJ2-1): EAGVAQSPRYKIIEKRQSVAFWCNPISGHATLYWYQQILGQGPKLLIQFQNNGVVDDSQLPKDRFSAERLKGVDSTLKIQPAKLEDSAVYLCASSVTTGDEQFFGPGTRLTVL.

V and J are TRBV9 and TRBJ2-1, with D perhaps TRBD1 (6 bases). Per germline, CDR1 SGDLS and CDR2 YYNGEE. The CDR3 extends over 15 amino acids. V was pared by 0 bases and J by 3 bases, with 10 bases between. The DNA of the CDR3 is TGTGCCAGCAGCGTAGAGGGGGAGATCTACAATGAGCAGTTCTTC. Its protein product is CASSVEGEIYNEQFF.

This clone appeared a single time. V usage is TRBV19 and J usage is TRBJ2-6, with 9 bases aligning to TRBD2. Trimming at V came to 7 bases and at J to 4 bases, leaving 11 bases not matched to a gene. The germline V gene encodes CDR1 LNHDA and CDR2 SQIVND (reference sequence). The CDR3 has 17 residues. The CDR3 bases are TGTGCCAGTACAAAGGCGGCTAGCGGGACGGGGGCCAACGTCCTGACTTTC. Protein sequence: CASTKAASGTGANVLTF.

V is TRBV4-1 and J is TRBJ1-2, with 7 bases identical to TRBD1. This CDR3 has 15 residues. Unmatched junction bases numbered 3, after V lost 1 base and J lost 1 base. CDR1 is MGHRA, CDR2 YSYEKL, per germline. The DNA for the CDR3 is TGCGCCAGCAGCCAAGGACAGGGAAATAACTATGGCTACACCTTC. Translated, it gives CASSQGQGNNYGYTF.

The V call is TRBV5-4, the J call TRBJ2-1; 9 bases align to TRBD2. The CDR3 runs 16 residues. Per the germline V gene, CDR1 is SGHNT and CDR2 is YYREEE (reference sequence). V lost 2 bases and J lost 8; bases outside the gene matches: 11. The CDR3 loop reads CASSFGAGGPLYEQFF. The CDR3 DNA reads TGTGCCAGCAGCTTCGGGGCGGGAGGGCCTTTGTATGAGCAGTTCTTC.

The rearrangement uses TRBV28 and TRBJ2-7; 12 bases agree with TRBD2. Looked up from germline, CDR1 is MDHEN and CDR2 is SYDVKM. J gave up 4 bases and V 3 bases, and 10 bases lay outside the gene matches. This CDR3 region has 17 residues. The CDR3 sequence is CASSFGGLAGGGYEQYF. In DNA form, the CDR3 reads TGTGCCAGCAGTTTCGGCGGGCTAGCGGGAGGGGGATACGAGCAGTACTTC.

The chain joins TRBV29-1 to TRBJ2-1; D remains ambiguous. This CDR3 contains 14 residues. Germline loops: CDR1 SQVTM, CDR2 ANQGSEA. The ends were cut back, 7 bases at V and 6 bases at J, with 19 bases in the middle. CDR3 nucleotide sequence: TGCAGCGGAGCCAGGCTATCGGCCTCCAATGAGCAGTTCTTC. It translates to CSGARLSASNEQFF.

V is TRBV2 and J is TRBJ1-2, with D perhaps TRBD1 (5 bases). Germline V gives CDR1 SNHLY, CDR2 FYNNEI. The CDR3 is 16 amino acids. V lost 6 bases and J 4 bases, leaving 21 bases between the germline ends. The CDR3 nucleotides are TGTGCCAGCAGGACCGGGACTTCGGCCGTCGGCTATGGCTACACCTTC. As protein: CASRTGTSAVGYGYTF.

V gene TRBV7-2 combines with J gene TRBJ2-1; weak D call: TRBD1 (5 bases). The V gene's germline CDR1 is SGHTA and CDR2 FQGNSA. V lost 4 bases, J lost 10 bases, and 17 bases lay in between. The CDR3 spans 14 residues. CDR3 in amino acids: CASSSQGALSEQFF. The CDR3 DNA follows: TGTGCCAGCAGCTCGCAGGGTGCCCTTTCCGAGCAGTTCTTC.

V is TRBV7-3 and J is TRBJ2-3; 10 positions match TRBD2. J lost 4 bases, V lost 4 bases, and 5 bases had no gene match. The CDR3 extends over 15 amino acids. Germline values: CDR1 SGHTA, CDR2 FQGTGA. The CDR3 DNA follows: TGTGCCAGCAGCTCACATGGGACTAGCGCAGATACGCAGTATTTT. Protein: CASSSHGTSADTQYF.

This clone showed up just once. V and J are TRBV3-1 (or the pseudogene TRBV3-2) and TRBJ2-7, with TRBD2 matching 8 bases. The CDR3 extends over 17 amino acids. J lost 2 bases, V lost 0 bases, and 9 bases had no gene match. Germline-derived CDR1 and CDR2 are LGHDT and YNNKEL (reference sequence). The CDR3 DNA sequence: TGTGCCAGCAGCCAAGATCCAAATAGCGGGGAAGCCTACGAGCAGTACTTC. It translates to CASSQDPNSGEAYEQYF.